Following are 23 T cell receptor beta chains from one sample sequenced in a study of vaccination effects on CD4 cells after COVID-19. Data came from immunoSEQ multiplex PCR; TCRdb stores just in-frame clones and leaves some out. Here the sample spans tens of thousands of clones, approximately 75% being singletons. Before any sequencing was done, the ViraFEST assay used viral peptide pools to expand antigen-specific CD4+ T cells. Culture lasted about 11 days before CD4+ T cell isolation. Vaccine administered to participants consisted of two doses of either BNT162b2 or mRNA-1273. These receptors lack a known antigen. The sequences come from CD4+ T cells from PBMCs cultured with HCoV-229E spike peptides, collected after COVID-19 vaccination. The receptors shown here come from a human donor who received a COVID-19 vaccine.

This rearrangement joins TRBV10-1 to TRBJ2-5; 7 bases are shared with TRBD1. Germline V gene lookup returns CDR1 WNHNN and CDR2 SYGVQD (reference sequence). The V gene end was trimmed by 5 bases and the J gene end by 5 bases; junction bases not matched to a gene: 5. The CDR3 has 13 residues. The CDR3: CASSFKGAETQYF. The CDR3 nucleotides are TGCGCCAGCAGTTTCAAGGGGGCTGAGACCCAGTACTTC.

This clone occurred a few times. The chain is built from TRBV4-1 and TRBJ1-2; no reliable D call. The CDR3 length is 11 residues. Germline loops: CDR1 MGHRA, CDR2 YSYEKL. The germline V and J ends were trimmed by 4 bases and 8 bases, with 8 bases remaining between them. This CDR3 reads CASSLAGGYTF. The DNA for the CDR3 is TGCGCCAGCAGCCTGGCTGGCGGCTACACCTTC.

The chain uses TRBV29-1 and TRBJ1-2; TRBD1 matches at 9 bases. This CDR3 contains 12 residues. Per the germline V gene, CDR1 is SQVTM and CDR2 is ANQGSEA. V was clipped by 5 bases and J by 8 bases; unmatched bases: 6. CDR3 loop: CSVQTGTGGYTF. In DNA, the CDR3 is TGCAGCGTTCAAACAGGGACAGGGGGCTACACCTTC.

Only a few counts were recorded for this clone. V is TRBV5-1 and J is TRBJ2-1; 11 nucleotides line up with TRBD2. CDR1 and CDR2 from the germline V gene are SGHRS and YFSETQ. V was clipped by 4 bases and J by 9 bases; unmatched bases: 12. The CDR3 totals 16 residues. DNA for the CDR3: TGCGCCAGCAGCCTTATCGGGACTAGCGGTTGGGGTGAGCAGTTCTTC. This translates into CASSLIGTSGWGEQFF. Looking up the rest from reference TRBV5-1 and TRBJ2-1 gives the full variable domain: KAGVTQTPRYLIKTRGQQVTLSCSPISGHRSVSWYQQTPGQGLQFLFEYFSETQRNKGNFPGRFSGRQFSNSRSEMNVSTLELGDSALYLCASSLIGTSGWGEQFFGPGTRLTVL.

V usage is TRBV5-1 and J usage is TRBJ1-2; D remains ambiguous. In germline, CDR1 is SGHRS, CDR2 YFSETQ. CDR3 size: 15 residues. The germline V and J ends were trimmed by 4 bases and 4 bases, with 17 bases remaining between them. The CDR3 DNA is TGCGCCAGCAGCCCCGAGTTGAGAGGGTCCTATGGCTACACCTTC. Translating it yields CASSPELRGSYGYTF.

V usage is TRBV5-8 and J usage is TRBJ2-3; 7 bases agree with TRBD1. This CDR3 spans 15 amino acids. From germline, CDR1 is SGHTS and CDR2 YDEGEE. The V gene end was trimmed by 6 bases and the J gene end by 2 bases; junction bases not matched to a gene: 9. CDR3 nucleotides: TGTGCCAGCAACCGACAGGGTTCTGCCACAGATACGCAGTATTTT. It encodes CASNRQGSATDTQYF.

This clone occurred once. This chain uses TRBV5-1 with TRBJ2-7; D perhaps matches TRBD1 (5 bases). With 5 bases removed from V and 4 bases from J, the gap between germline ends came to 7 bases. This CDR3 is 11 amino acids long. Per germline, CDR1 SGHRS and CDR2 YFSETQ. CDR3 sequence reads: CASSRGYEQYF. The CDR3 nucleotides read TGCGCCAGCAGTAGGGGATACGAGCAGTACTTC.

The CDR3, as DNA: TGTGCCAGCACCAAAGGGGGGACAGATGATTCACCCCTCCACTTT. Amino acids: CASTKGGTDDSPLHF. The J gene is TRBJ1-6, the V gene TRBV4-2, with 7 bases aligning to TRBD1. The V gene end was trimmed by 7 bases and the J gene end by 8 bases; junction bases not matched to a gene: 11. CDR1 and CDR2 (germline): LGHNA, YNFKEQ. The length of the CDR3 is 15 residues.

V is TRBV1 and J is TRBJ2-1; the table's D call of TRBD2 was not tested on the DNA. TRBV1 is reported as a pseudogene. This CDR3 is built from 16 residues. The CDR3 DNA reads TGCACCAGCAGCCAAAGAGTCGGGGGACCCGATAAGAAACAGTTCTTC. Its protein product is CTSSQRVGGPDKKQFF.

The chain employs TRBV27 and TRBJ1-2, with D perhaps matching TRBD1 (6 bases). The CDR3 totals 12 residues. V lost 8 bases to trimming and J lost 4 bases, with 11 bases between them. CDR1 MNHEY and CDR2 SMNVEV come from the germline V gene (reference sequence). The CDR3 reads CASGGTTYGYTF. The CDR3 nucleotides are TGTGCCAGCGGGGGCACAACCTATGGCTACACCTTC.

The CDR3 sequence is CASSFGGVDPYEQYF. The CDR3, as DNA: TGTGCCAGTAGTTTTGGAGGGGTAGACCCCTACGAGCAGTACTTC. The chain combines TRBV19 with TRBJ2-7, with D tentatively TRBD2 (6 bases). Germline-derived CDR1 and CDR2 are LNHDA and SQIVND (reference sequence). CDR3 size: 15 residues. The V end was cut by 5 bases, the J end by 2 bases, with 16 bases between.

The V call is TRBV27, the J call TRBJ2-3; no reliable D call. The germline V gene encodes CDR1 MNHEY and CDR2 SMNVEV (reference sequence). The CDR3 contains 16 residues. V was cut by 0 bases and J by 0 bases, with 10 bases left in between. The CDR3 region is CASSLSQVVSTDTQYF. The CDR3 region has the DNA TGTGCCAGCAGTTTATCTCAGGTCGTTAGCACAGATACGCAGTATTTT.

The CDR3 nucleotides are TGTGCCATCGTGGACAGTCCCTATAATTCACCCCTCCACTTT. Protein: CAIVDSPYNSPLHF. The chain recombines TRBV10-3 with TRBJ1-6; D might be TRBD1 (6 bases). V was clipped by 8 bases and J by 2 bases, with 10 bases between them. CDR3 length equals 14 residues. Germline V CDR1 and CDR2: ENHRY, SYGVKD.

The V gene is TRBV6-2 or TRBV6-3, the J gene TRBJ1-1; no clear D gene. The V and J ends lost 4 bases and 3 bases respectively, with 18 bases between them. Germline-derived CDR1 and CDR2 are MNHEY and SVGEGT. The CDR3 covers 16 residues. This CDR3 is CASSSGPTRKDTEAFF. Here the CDR3 DNA reads TGTGCCAGCAGTTCCGGGCCCACGAGGAAGGACACTGAAGCTTTCTTT.

The chain couples TRBV3-1 (or the pseudogene TRBV3-2) to TRBJ2-3; D possibly matches TRBD1 or TRBD2 (5 bases each). The ends were cut back, 0 bases at V and 4 bases at J, with 29 bases in the middle. The CDR3 runs 21 residues. Germline V gene lookup returns CDR1 LGHDT and CDR2 YNNKEL (reference sequence). The CDR3 reads CASSQERGEPTFIDLADTQYF. Here the CDR3 DNA reads TGTGCCAGCAGCCAAGAGCGAGGGGAACCCACCTTTATCGATTTAGCAGATACGCAGTATTTT.

V gene TRBV7-9 combines with J gene TRBJ2-3; tentatively, D is TRBD1 or TRBD2 (6 bases each). Germline-derived CDR1 and CDR2 are SEHNR and FQNEAQ (reference sequence). Trimming removed 2 bases at V and 4 bases at J, with 13 bases between. The CDR3 contains 15 residues. The CDR3 region is CASSLMGGDPDTQYF. The CDR3 DNA follows: TGTGCCAGCAGCTTAATGGGGGGCGACCCAGATACGCAGTATTTT.

The V call is TRBV6-5, the J call TRBJ2-1, with D perhaps TRBD2 (5 bases). Per germline, CDR1 MNHEY and CDR2 SVGAGI. CDR3 length: 14 residues. V gave up 6 bases and J gave up 6 bases, with 15 bases separating them. For the CDR3, the DNA is TGTGCCAGCAGGCTGCAAGCGGCTTCCAATGAGCAGTTCTTC. Protein product: CASRLQAASNEQFF.

This clone occurred a few times. V gene TRBV11-3 combines with J gene TRBJ1-6, with 10 positions matching TRBD1. Per the germline V gene, CDR1 is SGHNT and CDR2 is YENEEA. Germline trimming cut 5 bases from V and 11 bases from J; bases unmatched to any gene: 12. CDR3 size: 16 residues. As DNA, the CDR3 is TGTGCCAGCAGCGTCCGGGACAGGGGATTTCCGGCACCCCTCCACTTT. The encoded protein is CASSVRDRGFPAPLHF.

V and J are TRBV7-9 and TRBJ2-3, with D possibly matching TRBD1 (6 bases). The germline CDR1 and CDR2 sequences are SEHNR and FQNEAQ (reference sequence). This CDR3 region has 16 residues. Between the trimmed V and J ends, which lost 5 bases and 2 bases, there was a span of 17 bases. CDR3 loop: CASSPPGHKLTDTQYF. The CDR3 nucleotides read TGTGCCAGCAGCCCTCCGGGACACAAGCTCACAGATACGCAGTATTTT.

This sequence joins TRBV7-7 and TRBJ1-1; TRBD1 matches 8 bases. Germline lookup yields CDR1 SSHAT and CDR2 FNYEAQ (reference sequence). The J segment lost 4 bases and the V segment lost 3 bases, leaving 13 bases of the junction unmatched. The CDR3 is made up of 17 amino acids. The CDR3 bases are TGTGCCAGCAGCTTGGTGACGGACAGGGCGGTGGTCACTGAAGCTTTCTTT. The encoded protein is CASSLVTDRAVVTEAFF. The full variable domain, completed using reference TRBV7-7 and TRBJ1-1, is GAGVSQSPRYKVTKRGQDVTLRCDPISSHATLYWYQQALGQGPEFLTYFNYEAQPDKSGLPSDRFSAERPEGSISTLTIQRTEQRDSAMYRCASSLVTDRAVVTEAFFGQGTRLTVV.

The V gene is TRBV5-1, the J gene TRBJ2-3; unclear D gene. Per germline, CDR1 SGHRS and CDR2 YFSETQ. The CDR3 spans 15 residues. With 2 bases removed from V and 0 bases from J, the gap between germline ends came to 10 bases. CDR3 residues: CASSLSGYSTDTQYF. The CDR3 DNA sequence: TGCGCCAGCAGCTTATCGGGCTATAGCACAGATACGCAGTATTTT.

This clone was counted only a few times. The chain couples TRBV5-6 to TRBJ2-7; D remains ambiguous. The germline V gene encodes CDR1 SGHDT and CDR2 YYEEEE. The CDR3 runs 13 residues. Trimming took 4 bases from V and 11 from J, leaving 19 bases between them. The CDR3 DNA reads TGTGCCAGCAGCCCGGTCGGCTCCAGCCGGGAGTACTTC. Its protein product is CASSPVGSSREYF.

The CDR3 protein is CATEREGADTQYF. The CDR3 bases are TGTGCTACCGAGCGGGAGGGGGCAGATACGCAGTATTTT. The chain recombines TRBV6-5 with TRBJ2-3; 10 nucleotides line up with TRBD2. This CDR3 comprises 13 residues. The germline CDR1 and CDR2 sequences are MNHEY and SVGAGI.